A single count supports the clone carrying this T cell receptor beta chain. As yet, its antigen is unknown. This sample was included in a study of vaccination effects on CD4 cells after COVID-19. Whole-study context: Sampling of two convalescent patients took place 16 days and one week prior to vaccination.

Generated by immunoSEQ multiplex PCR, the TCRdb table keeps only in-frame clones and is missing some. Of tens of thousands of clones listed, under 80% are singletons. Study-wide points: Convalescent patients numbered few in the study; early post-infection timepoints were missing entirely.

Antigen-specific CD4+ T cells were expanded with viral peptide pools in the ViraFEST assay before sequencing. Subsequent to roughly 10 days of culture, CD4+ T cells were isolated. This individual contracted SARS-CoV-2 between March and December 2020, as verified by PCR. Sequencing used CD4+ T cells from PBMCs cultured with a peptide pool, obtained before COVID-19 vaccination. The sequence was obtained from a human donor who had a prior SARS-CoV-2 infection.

The CDR3 spells CASSLSTGRRNQPQHF. DNA of the CDR3: TGTGCCAGCAGTTTGAGCACAGGGAGGAGGAATCAGCCCCAGCATTTT. This chain uses TRBV5-8 with TRBJ1-5, with D possibly matching TRBD1 (6 bases). CDR3 length: 16 amino acids. Deletions cut 5 bases from V and 4 bases from J, with 19 bases between. CDR1 and CDR2 from the germline V gene are SGHTS and YDEGEE. Variable domain in full (rest from reference TRBV5-8 and TRBJ1-5): EAGVTQSPTHLIKTRGQQATLRCSPISGHTSVYWYQQALGLGLQFLLWYDEGEERNRGNFPPRFSGRQFPNYSSELNVNALELEDSALYLCASSLSTGRRNQPQHFGDGTRLSIL.